Below, 22 T cell receptor beta chains from the same sample are listed, as sequenced in a study of T cells in Graves' hyperthyroidism and ophthalmopathy. Amplification targeted TCR beta CDR3 regions from RNA transcripts. Researchers ran a first-round RT-PCR on the TCR CDR3 using the HTBI primer set. MiXCR was run by TCRdb on the multiplex PCR reads, yielding one entry per CDR3 protein. The sample lists approximately 720,000 distinct CDR3 sequences; over 15% were seen once. The material sequenced was blood. The receptors derive from a woman aged 45-65 years with Graves' hyperthyroidism that later progressed to Graves' ophthalmopathy.

V and J are TRBV5-1 and TRBJ2-3, with TRBD1 matching 9 bases. The V gene end was trimmed by 2 bases and the J gene end by 3 bases; junction bases not matched to a gene: 4. The CDR3 has 15 amino acids. Germline V gives CDR1 SGHRS, CDR2 YFSETQ. In DNA form, the CDR3 reads TGCGCCAGCAGCTTCAGACAGGGGGATACAGATACGCAGTATTTT. Encoded protein: CASSFRQGDTDTQYF.

Of note for this clonotype: A much larger clone differs from this one at a single base, so this may be a read error. The V gene is TRBV6-1, the J gene TRBJ2-7; no clear D. CDR3 length: 13 amino acids. Germline V gives CDR1 MNHNS, CDR2 SASEGT. The CDR3 bases are TGTACCACCAAGTCACCGCGTTCCTACGAGCAGTACTTC. Translated: CTTKSPRSYEQYF.

This clonotype was counted only a few times. This chain connects TRBV15 to TRBJ1-2; D unresolved. Trimming left V 5 bases short and J 5 bases short, with 15 bases between. The length of the CDR3 is 14 residues. Per the germline V gene, CDR1 is LNHNV and CDR2 is YYDKDF (reference sequence). For the CDR3, the DNA is TGTGCCACCAGCGAATCCTCCCGACCGTATGGCTACACCTTC. It translates to CATSESSRPYGYTF. The full variable domain, with the rest looked up from reference TRBV15 and TRBJ1-2, is DAMVIQNPRYQVTQFGKPVTLSCSQTLNHNVMYWYQQKSSQAPKLLFHYYDKDFNNEADTPDNFQSRRPNTSFCFLDIRSPGLGDTAMYLCATSESSRPYGYTFGSGTRLTVV.

The chain employs TRBV3-1 and TRBJ2-1, with 14 positions matching TRBD2. CDR3 length: 17 amino acids. V shed 6 bases, J shed 3 bases, and the junction held 7 bases outside the gene matches. The germline V gene encodes CDR1 LGHDT and CDR2 YNNKEL (reference sequence). CDR3 sequence: CASRATSGGAHYNEQFF. DNA for the CDR3: TGTGCCAGCAGGGCGACTAGCGGGGGGGCCCACTACAATGAGCAGTTCTTC.

This rearrangement joins TRBV4-2 to TRBJ2-5; 8 bases line up with TRBD2. The CDR3 is made up of 14 amino acids. CDR1 and CDR2 (germline): LGHNA, YNFKEQ. The junction had 4 bases not matched to a gene; V was cut back by 4 bases and J by 3 bases. The CDR3 is CASSPGTRKETQYF. CDR3 DNA: TGTGCCAGCAGCCCGGGGACTAGGAAAGAGACCCAGTACTTC.

The V gene is TRBV20-1, the J gene TRBJ2-5, with TRBD2 identical over 7 bases. This CDR3 contains 14 residues. CDR1 is DFQATT, CDR2 SNEGSKA, per germline (reference sequence). The junction had 11 bases not matched to a gene; V was cut back by 1 base and J by 9 bases. CDR3 loop: CSARVGGGDPAQYF. In DNA form, the CDR3 reads TGCAGTGCTAGAGTGGGCGGGGGAGACCCGGCCCAGTACTTC.

This clonotype was seen at least ten times. CDR3 DNA: TGTGCCAGCAGCTATTCCCTGGAAGGGGCCGAGCAGTACTTC. This gives the protein CASSYSLEGAEQYF. The chain has TRBV11-3 and TRBJ2-7, with D perhaps matching TRBD1 (5 bases). There are 14 residues in the CDR3. Per the germline V gene, CDR1 is SGHNT and CDR2 is YENEEA. V was cut by 4 bases and J by 6 bases, with 16 bases left in between.

The sample holds many counts of this clonotype. V usage is TRBV7-8 and J usage is TRBJ1-1, with D perhaps TRBD1 (6 bases). Looked up from germline, CDR1 is SGHVS and CDR2 is FQNEAQ. Trimming took off 0 bases at V and 0 bases at J, with 11 bases between the two ends. The CDR3 contains 16 residues. The CDR3 spells CASSLAQGRMNTEAFF. DNA of the CDR3: TGTGCCAGCAGCTTAGCGCAGGGGCGCATGAACACTGAAGCTTTCTTT.

This clonotype has more than one count but fewer than ten. The chain employs TRBV18 and TRBJ1-2, with TRBD1 identical over 7 bases. Per the germline V gene, CDR1 is KGHSH and CDR2 is LQKENI. V trimming: 6 bases; J trimming: 4 bases; junction bases outside the gene matches: 8. CDR3 length: 14 amino acids. The CDR3 nucleotides are TGTGCCAGCTCCTCGATAACAGGGGCCTATGGCTACACCTTC. Encoded protein: CASSSITGAYGYTF.

This clonotype occurred many times. The CDR3 DNA sequence: TGTGCCAGCTCACCGGGGTTGGTAGCTTTCTTT. Its translation is CASSPGLVAFF. This rearrangement joins TRBV18 to TRBJ1-1; D uncertain. The CDR3 is 11 residues long. Germline-derived CDR1 and CDR2 are KGHSH and LQKENI. V was clipped by 3 bases and J by 10 bases, with 9 bases between them.

This clonotype has ten or more counts. The chain joins TRBV20-1 to TRBJ2-3; D is unclear. Looked up from germline, CDR1 is DFQATT and CDR2 is SNEGSKA (reference sequence). The CDR3 sequence is 14 residues long. V was shortened by 1 base and J by 1 base, with 9 bases between the two germline ends. The CDR3 is CSARAGVGTDTQYF. DNA of the CDR3: TGCAGTGCTAGAGCCGGAGTGGGCACAGATACGCAGTATTTT.

V is TRBV3-1 and J is TRBJ2-5, with 14 bases matching TRBD2. CDR1 and CDR2 from the germline V gene are LGHDT and YNNKEL (reference sequence). Trimming at V came to 0 bases and at J to 4 bases, leaving 4 bases not matched to a gene. The CDR3 totals 17 residues. Here the CDR3 reads CASSQDPGTSGGETQYF. CDR3 bases: TGTGCCAGCAGCCAAGACCCCGGGACTAGCGGGGGAGAGACCCAGTACTTC.

This clonotype was observed a few times. Sequence at one end of the junction differs from germline and may be a read error. The V and J genes are TRBV7-9 and TRBJ1-1, with TRBD1 identical over 11 bases. Looked up from germline, CDR1 is SEHNR and CDR2 is FQNEAQ (reference sequence). The CDR3 covers 16 residues. CDR3 region: CAGSPPRTGGIAEAFF. CDR3 in DNA: TGTGCCGGCAGCCCCCCCAGGACAGGGGGCATCGCTGAAGCTTTCTTC.

This clonotype has a count of ten or more. The chain couples TRBV5-1 to TRBJ1-1, with D maybe TRBD1 (5 bases). The CDR3 sequence is 14 residues long. The V gene's germline CDR1 is SGHRS and CDR2 YFSETQ. With 2 bases removed from V and 3 bases from J, the gap between germline ends came to 11 bases. Here the CDR3 reads CASSFAGWDTEAFF. CDR3 nucleotide sequence: TGCGCCAGCAGCTTTGCAGGGTGGGACACTGAAGCTTTCTTT.

The chain uses TRBV9 and TRBJ2-3; 7 bases fit TRBD1. Looked up from germline, CDR1 is SGDLS and CDR2 is YYNGEE. The junction had 6 bases not matched to a gene; V was cut back by 2 bases and J by 0 bases. CDR3 length: 16 residues. For the CDR3, the DNA is TGTGCCAGCAGCGTCGGGACAGACATCAGCACAGATACGCAGTATTTT. Translating gives CASSVGTDISTDTQYF.

The sample holds many counts of this clonotype. This chain uses TRBV7-9 with TRBJ1-1, with 9 bases lining up with TRBD1. V was clipped by 3 bases and J by 4 bases; unmatched bases: 6. Germline CDR1 SEHNR, CDR2 FQNEAQ (reference sequence). This CDR3 spans 15 amino acids. The CDR3 loop reads CASSFLGQGGTEAFF. The DNA of the CDR3 is TGTGCCAGCAGCTTCCTGGGACAGGGAGGCACTGAAGCTTTCTTT.

The V and J genes are TRBV6-1 and TRBJ2-7; no definite D call. The CDR3 covers 13 residues. CDR1 and CDR2 from the germline V gene are MNHNS and SASEGT. V was shortened by 6 bases and J by 2 bases, with 11 bases between the two germline ends. CDR3 amino acids: CASSRPGTYEQYF. The CDR3 DNA follows: TGTGCCAGCAGCCGGCCGGGCACCTACGAGCAGTACTTC.

This clonotype was detected ten times or more. This sequence joins TRBV6-1 and TRBJ1-1, with D perhaps TRBD1 (6 bases). CDR1 is MNHNS and CDR2 is SASEGT in the germline V gene. Trimming took off 5 bases at V and 1 base at J, with 17 bases between the two ends. The CDR3 consists of 16 residues. In DNA, the CDR3 is TGTGCCAGCAGTTACAGCGCAGGGGCCGGGAACACTGAAGCTTTCTTT. It is translated as CASSYSAGAGNTEAFF.

The chain couples TRBV4-2 to TRBJ1-2, with TRBD1 identical over 10 bases. This CDR3 is built from 15 residues. V was pared by 3 bases and J by 3 bases, with 4 bases of the junction left unmatched. The germline CDR1 and CDR2 sequences are LGHNA and YNFKEQ. The CDR3 here is CASSQAGTGDYGYTF. As DNA, the CDR3 is TGTGCCAGCAGCCAGGCCGGGACAGGGGACTATGGCTACACCTTC.

This clonotype has just one count. The gene calls are TRBV9 and TRBJ2-3; 7 bases are a match to TRBD1. CDR3 length: 16 amino acids. From germline, CDR1 is SGDLS and CDR2 YYNGEE. V trimming: 3 bases; J trimming: 0 bases; junction bases outside the gene matches: 7. CDR3 DNA sequence: TGTGCCAGCAGCGAGCTGGGACAGCCAAGCACAGATACGCAGTATTTT. It translates to CASSELGQPSTDTQYF.

There are many counts of this clonotype. CDR3 DNA: TGTGCCAGCAGCTTTGGACGGACCTATGGCTACACCTTC. This gives the protein CASSFGRTYGYTF. The J gene is TRBJ1-2, the V gene TRBV12-3 or TRBV12-4; no reliable D call. The CDR3 runs 13 residues. With 6 bases removed from V and 4 bases from J, the gap between germline ends came to 12 bases.

Concerning this clonotype: One end of the junction does not line up with germline, which may come from a read error. This rearrangement joins TRBV7-6 to TRBJ2-5; TRBD2 agrees at 12 bases. Germline V gene lookup returns CDR1 SGHVS and CDR2 FNYEAQ. This CDR3 spans 14 amino acids. The CDR3 is CASSFGTSGETQYF. The CDR3 DNA is TGTGCTAGCAGCTTCGGGACTAGCGGGGAGACCCAGTACTTC.